This TCR beta chain came from a study of T cells in Graves' hyperthyroidism and ophthalmopathy (dated by TCRdb to the late 2010s). About the study as a whole: Peripheral blood was sampled at the time of initial diagnosis, prior to any treatment. To identify TCR V-J signatures that set the groups apart, the researchers used a discovery cohort of 100 patients, made up of 40 to 45 with Graves' ophthalmopathy and about 59 with stable Graves' hyperthyroidism. Prospective prediction of ophthalmopathy was tested in an independent validation cohort of 18 hyperthyroidism patients and around 16 patients who later progressed to ophthalmopathy. The approximately 98 discovery patients were randomly divided into training and test sets at a 7:3 ratio. In about 6 Graves' hyperthyroidism patients, the study also compared T-cell repertoires from thyroid tissue with T-cell repertoires from blood. After sampling, hyperthyroidism patients received methimazole starting at 30 mg daily, and ophthalmopathy patients received high-dose intravenous methylprednisolone. The paper reports TCR Vbeta CDR3 sequencing of more than 120 peripheral blood samples: fewer than 50 ophthalmopathy, 75 to 80 hyperthyroidism and about 17 progressor patients.

Turning to this clonotype: Its antigen has not been determined. No qualities accompany the bases; no much larger clone lies one base away.

Stable Graves' hyperthyroidism was defined as no progression to ophthalmopathy during 18 months of follow-up. Hyperthyroidism patients were newly diagnosed, with disease duration under 2 months, and aged 18 to 65 years. Exclusion was applied to patients with uncontrolled infections, other autoimmune diseases, pregnancy or lactation. Diagnoses were based on clinical symptoms, serum thyroxine and TRAb, thyroid ultrasound and orbital computed tomography. PBMCs were separated from 8 to 10 ml of fresh peripheral blood using Ficoll-Paque density gradient centrifugation. Trizol reagent was used to extract total RNA, and RNA quality was then checked on an Agilent 2100 Bioanalyzer. Study-wide conclusions, independent of this receptor: Most expanded thyroid clonotypes (frequency above 0.001) were also found in blood, which suggests that blood repertoires may mirror thyroid immune responses. In validation, progression to ophthalmopathy was predicted by the model with 65% to 71% sensitivity and 72.22% specificity, a median of about 6.4 months before onset. Sample size was not statistically predetermined, and investigators were not blinded to group allocation. In cross-validation, a model built on a 13 V-J signature told ophthalmopathy apart from stable hyperthyroidism with under 90% sensitivity and approximately 81% specificity, and in testing the same model reached 80%/75%.

TCR beta CDR3 regions were amplified from RNA transcripts. The first round of RT-PCR for the TCR CDR3 was performed with the HTBI primer set and the Qiagen OneStep RT-PCR kit. The libraries were constructed in a second round of multiplex PCR and then size-selected and purified. Libraries were sequenced paired-end with 100 bp reads on an Illumina HiSeq2000. The original methods were these. SOAPnuke was used to process the raw data, throwing out any read that contained adapters or uncalled bases, had a mean Phred below 15, or lacked an exact constant-primer or identifier match. High-quality paired reads were merged using COPE v1.2.5, and each unique nucleotide sequence was defined as a clonotype. MiTCR v1.1 was used to align clonotypes to the IMGT TRBV, TRBD and TRBJ reference segments. Only V-J combinations with frequency above 0.0001, covering about 99% of repertoires, were analysed. A TCS score was defined as the ratio of F50 (clonal expansion) to E x V (chaos), with BLOSUM62-based TCRdist applied between CDR3 peptides within each V-J. Welch's t-statistics and random forest reduced approximately 520 V-J features to 13, which were used in a naive Bayes classifier (R e1071). The public reads were quality trimmed at Q25 with fastp and then assembled into clones with MiXCR by TCRdb, keeping productive beta chains. Each entry merges the rows of one CDR3 protein and shows their most common DNA and genes. In this record, the V and J calls reflect TCRdb's handling and not the investigators' own analysis. Recorded for this sample are tens of thousands of distinct CDR3 sequences; nearly 45% of them occurred a single time. The ten largest make up 10% of the sample.

The sequenced sample was blood. The source is a woman aged 25-40 years with Graves' hyperthyroidism.

The CDR3 region: CASSLTDGVGYTF. The DNA sequence is as follows: TGTGCCAGCAGTTTAACAGATGGGGTGGGCTACACCTTC. The chain is encoded by TRBV12-3 or TRBV12-4 joined to TRBJ1-2, with the D gene call left open. The V and J ends are trimmed by 2 bases and 8 bases, leaving 12 bases between them. The CDR3 has 13 amino acids, counting the end cysteine and phenylalanine. Only the CDR3 portion is preserved as DNA: 39 bases, with reading frame beginning at the first base.